This T cell receptor beta chain derives from a study of Graves' ophthalmopathy and Graves' hyperthyroidism. For the study at large: There was a collection of peripheral blood at initial diagnosis, before any treatment. Study findings and constraints: Detected in blood as well were most expanded thyroid clonotypes with frequency above 0.001. Discriminating ophthalmopathy from stable hyperthyroidism, a 13-signature model attained a sensitivity of 87.88% and a specificity of approximately 81%.

RNA transcripts were the template, and TCR beta CDR3 regions were amplified from them. HTBI-primed first-round RT-PCR preceded second-round multiplex PCR. TCRdb reprocessed the multiplex PCR reads via MiXCR and lists one record per CDR3 protein. The sample shows 620,000 or so distinct CDR3 sequences, 22% of them seen only once. At least ten counts were recorded for this clonotype. What it binds is not known. Germline-derived CDR1 and CDR2 are SNHLY and FYNNEI. This CDR3 has 16 amino acids. Trimming pared 6 bases from V and 1 base from J, leaving 19 bases between. It was on clinical symptoms, serum thyroxine, TRAb, thyroid ultrasound and orbital computed tomography that diagnosis relied.

The source is a woman under 30 with stable Graves' hyperthyroidism. Some clones in this sample may be carry-over from other donors' samples. The sequenced sample was peripheral blood. V gene TRBV2 combines with J gene TRBJ2-7, with D perhaps matching TRBD2 (5 bases). Here the CDR3 DNA reads TGTGCCAGCAGACCTTCGCGGACGGGAAGATCCTACGAGCAGTACTTC. Amino acid sequence: CASRPSRTGRSYEQYF. The entire variable domain, with the rest obtained from reference TRBV2 and TRBJ2-7, is as follows: EPEVTQTPSHQVTQMGQEVILRCVPISNHLYFYWYRQILGQKVEFLVSFYNNEISEKSEIFDDQFSVERPDGSNFTLKIRSTKLEDSAMYFCASRPSRTGRSYEQYFGPGTRLTVT.